The rows below give T cell receptor beta chains drawn from one sample of a study of blood T cell repertoires in COVID-19. Profiled with immunoSEQ multiplex PCR; TCRdb holds only in-frame clones, not every one. In the table there are some 150,000 clones, roughly 80% of which are singletons. Specimen: peripheral blood. These receptors were collected from a man in his sixties with acute or convalescent COVID-19. CDR3s include the opening cysteine and the closing phenylalanine or tryptophan. The order of the fields is clone size, D gene, J gene, V gene, CDR3 DNA, CDR3 protein. D genes are given only for firm matches. Clone size is stated in some rows and not others, as once, few, many or a class when expanded.

.	.	TRBJ2-7	TRBV4-3	TGCGCCAGCAGCCAAGATTGGGCCCGACACGAGCAGTACTTC	CASSQDWARHEQYF
.	TRBD1	TRBJ2-1	TRBV7-3	TGTGCCAGCAGCCCGGGACAGGGTTCCTACAATGAGCAGTTCTTC	CASSPGQGSYNEQFF
.	.	TRBJ1-3	TRBV6-1	TGTGCCAGCAGTACCTCCGGGAGCTCTGGAAACACCATATATTTT	CASSTSGSSGNTIYF
.	.	TRBJ2-5	TRBV28	TGTGCCAGCAGTTTATATACAGGGTCTATCCTCCAAGAGACCCAGTACTTC	CASSLYTGSILQETQYF
.	.	TRBJ1-4	TRBV6-6	TGTGCCAGCAGTTACGGGGCAGGGGTGTATCAAGAAAAACTGTTTTTT	CASSYGAGVYQEKLFF
.	.	TRBJ2-7	TRBV6-5	TGTGCCAGCAGCGTCGCGGTGGACGAGCAGTACTTC	CASSVAVDEQYF
.	.	TRBJ2-2	TRBV18	TGTGCCAGCTCACCTAAGAACACCGGGGAGCTGTTTTTT	CASSPKNTGELFF
.	.	TRBJ2-3	TRBV10-3	TGTGCCATCGGGCCCCAGAGCACAGATACGCAGTATTTT	CAIGPQSTDTQYF
once	TRBD1	TRBJ2-1	TRBV29-1	TGCAGCGTCCTGACAGGGGGCAACAGCAATGAGCAGTTCTTC	CSVLTGGNSNEQFF
.	.	TRBJ1-5	TRBV21-1	TGTGCCAGCAGCGAACCAACAGCCGCCCTGGGCTATAGCAATCAGCCCCAGCATTTT	CASSEPTAALGYSNQPQHF
.	.	TRBJ2-5	TRBV2	TGTGCCAGCAGGGGGCAGGGTACGGGGACCCAGTACTTC	CASRGQGTGTQYF
.	TRBD2	TRBJ2-7	TRBV28	TGTGCCAGCAGCTTAAGACTAGCGGGAGCACCCTACGAGCAGTACTTC	CASSLRLAGAPYEQYF
.	.	TRBJ2-1	TRBV5-6	TGTGCCAGCAGCTTGCTCTATGTTGGGGGCGAGCAGTTCTTC	CASSLLYVGGEQFF
.	.	TRBJ2-3	TRBV5-6	TGTGCCAGCAGCTTGGATTTTGGGAGGTACAGGGGAGACACAGATACGCAGTATTTT	CASSLDFGRYRGDTDTQYF
.	.	TRBJ2-4	TRBV5-1	TGCGCCAGCAGCTTGGGGCAGGGCTGGGTGGACATTCAGTACTTC	CASSLGQGWVDIQYF
once	TRBD1	TRBJ1-2	TRBV7-2	TGTGCCAGCAGCTTAGAGCCCATGGGACAGGGAGGATACACCTTC	CASSLEPMGQGGYTF
.	.	TRBJ2-5	TRBV29-1	TGCAGCGTTGTTCCTTCAGGGGCAGAGACCCAGTACTTC	CSVVPSGAETQYF
.	TRBD1	TRBJ1-5	TRBV7-9	TGTGCCAGCAGCTTAGGGATGGGGCTAGGGGGCGATCAGCCCCAGCATTTT	CASSLGMGLGGDQPQHF
.	.	TRBJ1-5	TRBV21-1	TGTGCCAGCAGCAACGGGTCCAATTGGGACAGGGGGCTTCAGCCCCAGCATTTT	CASSNGSNWDRGLQPQHF
.	.	TRBJ1-2	TRBV19	TGTGCCAGTAGTATGGGGCTGATTTATGGCTACACCTTC	CASSMGLIYGYTF
.	.	TRBJ1-6	TRBV5-5	TGTGCCAGCAGCTTGACCGGGGGATCACCCCTCCACTTT	CASSLTGGSPLHF
.	TRBD1	TRBJ1-4	TRBV6-5	TGTGCCAGCAGAACAGGGGGCGCGAATGAAAAACTGTTTTTT	CASRTGGANEKLFF
.	TRBD1	TRBJ2-5	TRBV12-5	TGTGCTAGTGGGAAGCGGCAGGGGGCTCGGGAGACCCAGTACTTC	CASGKRQGARETQYF
.	TRBD1	TRBJ2-1	TRBV29-1	TGCAGCGTCGGACAGGGATCCCTTGAGCAGTTCTTC	CSVGQGSLEQFF
.	.	TRBJ1-5	TRBV30	TGTGCCTGGAGCCGACAGGGCAATCAGCCCCAGCATTTT	CAWSRQGNQPQHF
.	.	TRBJ2-1	TRBV9	TGTGCCAGCAGCCCCCGTAGCCTCCAGCGGAGAGACAATGAGCAGTTCTTC	CASSPRSLQRRDNEQFF
.	.	TRBJ2-3	TRBV7-9	TGTGCCAGCAGCTTAGCGAGAAGCACAGATACGCAGTATTTT	CASSLARSTDTQYF
once	.	TRBJ2-5	TRBV6-1	TGTGCCAGCAGTGAAGCCCCCGTAGGGGCGCAAGAGACCCAGTACTTC	CASSEAPVGAQETQYF
once	.	TRBJ2-3	TRBV12-3/TRBV12-4	TGTGCCAGCAGCTTACGTAGCTTTTCGCAGTATTTT	CASSLRSFSQYF
once	.	TRBJ1-1	TRBV5-1	TGCGCCAGCAGCCCGAGGACTCACGTGGGAACTGAAGCTTTCTTT	CASSPRTHVGTEAFF
few	.	TRBJ1-1	TRBV7-9	TGTGCCAGCATCTTGGACATCATGAACACTGAAGCTTTCTTT	CASILDIMNTEAFF
.	.	TRBJ2-1	TRBV10-3	TGTGCCATCAGTGAGTCGGGCGGGTTGAGCTCCTACAATGAGCAGTTCTTC	CAISESGGLSSYNEQFF
.	TRBD1	TRBJ1-1	TRBV5-1	TGCGCCAGCAGCTCGACAGGGGGCGGGACTGAAGCTTTCTTT	CASSSTGGGTEAFF
.	TRBD1	TRBJ1-1	TRBV5-1	TGCGCCAGCAGCTTGCTGGACAGGGGCCAAGTGAACACTGAAGCTTTCTTT	CASSLLDRGQVNTEAFF
.	.	TRBJ2-2	TRBV11-1	TGTGCCAGCAGCCTCACCGTTACATCCACCGGGGAGCTGTTTTTT	CASSLTVTSTGELFF
.	.	TRBJ1-2	TRBV9	TGTGCCAGCAGCCTTGGAGGGACTCGGGCCCCCAACTATGGCTACACCTTC	CASSLGGTRAPNYGYTF
.	TRBD1	TRBJ2-7	TRBV29-1	TGCAGCGTTACGACAGGGGGGTCCATGAAGGACGAGCAGTACTTC	CSVTTGGSMKDEQYF
.	.	TRBJ2-1	TRBV19	TGTGCCAGTAGCCGGACAGCATACAATGAGCAGTTCTTC	CASSRTAYNEQFF
.	.	TRBJ2-7	TRBV23-1	TGCGCCAGCAGTCACAGACACCCTTGGGAGCAGTACTTC	CASSHRHPWEQYF
.	.	TRBJ2-3	TRBV6-5	TGTGCCAGCAGTTACTCGGGGACTAGCACAGATACGCAGTATTTT	CASSYSGTSTDTQYF
.	TRBD2	TRBJ2-7	TRBV13	TGTGCCAGCAGCTTAGGTCCTAGCGGGTTCTCCTACGAGCAGTACTTC	CASSLGPSGFSYEQYF
.	TRBD2	TRBJ2-1	TRBV13	TGTGCCAGCAGCACTCCATTCCCCCCCGGGACTAGCGGGGGGACCCTCTCCTACAATGAGCAGTTCTTC	CASSTPFPPGTSGGTLSYNEQFF
.	TRBD1	TRBJ2-7	TRBV5-1	TGCGCCAGCAGCCTCCGGACAGGATACGAGCAGTACTTC	CASSLRTGYEQYF
.	.	TRBJ1-1	TRBV6-2/TRBV6-3	TGTGCCAGCAGTTACCGGCAGGGTGGCACTGAAGCTTTCTTT	CASSYRQGGTEAFF
.	.	TRBJ1-2	TRBV28	TGTGCCAGCAGTCCCCGACATTCTCGCCCCGGCTACACCTTC	CASSPRHSRPGYTF
few	.	TRBJ2-5	TRBV5-6	TGTGCCAGCAGCTTGTTTACTTCGTCGTACCAAGAGACCCAGTACTTC	CASSLFTSSYQETQYF
.	.	TRBJ2-7	TRBV27	TGTGCCAGCAGTTTTCTTTCAGGCTACGAGCAGTACTTC	CASSFLSGYEQYF
few	TRBD1	TRBJ1-1	TRBV12-3/TRBV12-4	TGTGCCAGCAGGGCACAGGGGGGCACTGAAGCTTTCTTT	CASRAQGGTEAFF